The 17 T cell receptor beta chains reported below all come from one sample, sequenced in a study of cytomegalovirus exposure and HLA in healthy donors. The PCR was carried out with 60 Vbeta primers and 13 Jbeta primers. The assay was immunoSEQ multiplex PCR, and TCRdb's table has in-frame clones only and misses some. The listing contains about 140,000 clones. The sequenced material came from PBMCs. These receptors all stem from a woman aged 18-29 years in good health and CMV-seronegative.

The CDR3 DNA follows: TGTGCTAGTGGTTTAGGCGGGAGGGCCAGCGATACGCAGTATTTT. Its protein product is CASGLGGRASDTQYF. The chain uses TRBV12-5 and TRBJ2-3, with 9 positions matching TRBD2. The CDR3 runs 15 residues. V shed 3 bases and J 6 bases; nucleotides not matched to a gene: 7. Looked up from germline, CDR1 is LGHNT and CDR2 is FRNRAP.

The genes are TRBV25-1 and TRBJ1-4; D is uncertain. V lost 3 bases, J lost 8 bases, and 16 bases lay in between. CDR3 length: 15 residues. Per germline, CDR1 MGHDK and CDR2 SYGVNS. CDR3 loop: CASSDSAPGGEKLFF. Here the CDR3 DNA reads TGTGCCAGCAGTGATTCAGCCCCGGGAGGGGAAAAACTGTTTTTT.

The rearrangement joins TRBV6-6 to TRBJ2-5, with D tentatively TRBD1 (5 bases). CDR1 and CDR2 from the germline V gene are MNHNY and SVGAGI (reference sequence). This CDR3 comprises 15 residues. V shed 6 bases and J shed 1 base, with 15 bases lying between them. Written as DNA, the CDR3 is TGTGCCAGCAGCTCCGGACACCTCCTCCAAGAGACCCAGTACTTC. Amino acids: CASSSGHLLQETQYF.

This chain connects TRBV29-1 to TRBJ2-7, with 8 bases identical to TRBD1. CDR3 length: 13 residues. With 5 bases clipped from V and 1 base from J, the junction kept 4 bases outside the gene matches. Per the germline V gene, CDR1 is SQVTM and CDR2 is ANQGSEA. Here the CDR3 DNA reads TGCAGCGTTATAAACAGGGGGTCCTACGAGCAGTACTTC. The encoded protein is CSVINRGSYEQYF.

In nucleotides, the CDR3 is TGCGCCAGCAGCCATGGGGCGACAAGGCCTAATGAAAAACTGTTTTTT. It yields the protein CASSHGATRPNEKLFF. This chain connects TRBV4-3 to TRBJ1-4; weak D call: TRBD1 (5 bases). The CDR3 has 16 residues. Looked up from germline, CDR1 is LGHNA and CDR2 is YSLEER. Trimming pared 3 bases from V and 3 bases from J, leaving 14 bases between.

V and J are TRBV29-1 and TRBJ1-1; D unresolved. V gave up 7 bases and J gave up 4 bases, with 16 bases separating them. There are 13 residues in the CDR3. The germline gives CDR1 SQVTM, CDR2 ANQGSEA. In DNA form, the CDR3 reads TGCAGCGCAAACGGGCTTGGGAGCACTGAAGCTTTCTTT. Translating gives CSANGLGSTEAFF.

The chain recombines TRBV10-1 with TRBJ2-7; D is uncertain. This CDR3 is 13 amino acids long. Germline V lookup: CDR1 WNHNN, CDR2 SYGVQD (reference sequence). The ends were cut back, 3 bases at V and 0 bases at J, with 6 bases in the middle. The CDR3 is CASSDRSSYEQYF. The CDR3 DNA sequence: TGCGCCAGCAGTGACCGGAGCTCCTACGAGCAGTACTTC.

The gene calls are TRBV19 and TRBJ2-1; tentatively, D is TRBD1 (5 bases). V dropped 6 bases and J dropped 6 bases, with 15 bases sitting between them. The CDR3 runs to 14 residues. The germline CDR1 and CDR2 sequences are LNHDA and SQIVND (reference sequence). The CDR3 DNA follows: TGTGCCAGTAGGGAGTTGGGGCAAGGCAATGAGCAGTTCTTC. Translation gives CASRELGQGNEQFF.

Worth noting for this clone: The junction differs from germline at one of its ends, possibly a read error. CDR3 sequence reads: CASSIGEGVTVAFF. The CDR3 DNA is TGTGCCAGTAGTATAGGAGAAGGGGTCACTGTAGCTTTCTTT. The gene calls are TRBV19 and TRBJ1-1; tentative D call: TRBD1 (5 bases). The CDR3 is 14 amino acids. The germline V gene has CDR1 LNHDA and CDR2 SQIVND (reference sequence).

The chain is built from TRBV4-1 and TRBJ2-1; D not certain. CDR1 is MGHRA, CDR2 YSYEKL, per germline. This CDR3 has 13 amino acids. V lost 1 base and J 5 bases, leaving 6 bases between the germline ends. As DNA, the CDR3 is TGCGCCAGCAGCCAAGCCCCTAACAATGAGCAGTTCTTC. Protein: CASSQAPNNEQFF.

The J gene is TRBJ2-7, the V gene TRBV6-7; possible D gene TRBD1, 6 bases. TRBV6-7 is identified as an open reading frame with a role that is uncertain. The CDR3 runs to 17 residues. V dropped 0 bases and J dropped 2 bases, with 17 bases sitting between them. Here the CDR3 DNA reads TGTGCCAGCAGTTACTCGATCTGGTCAGGGGTTCCCTACGAGCAGTACGTC. Translating it yields CASSYSIWSGVPYEQYV.

The chain links TRBV4-3 to TRBJ2-1; D remains unclear. The CDR3 is made up of 15 amino acids. Germline loops: CDR1 LGHNA, CDR2 YSLEER. V lost 2 bases, J lost 0 bases, and 8 bases lay in between. CDR3 residues: CASSQLVSSYNEQFF. CDR3 DNA: TGCGCCAGCAGCCAACTAGTAAGCTCCTACAATGAGCAGTTCTTC.

This chain links TRBV28 with TRBJ2-1; perhaps TRBD1 as D (6 bases). V lost 3 bases and J 6 bases, leaving 15 bases between the germline ends. Germline CDR1 MDHEN, CDR2 SYDVKM. The CDR3 totals 15 residues. The CDR3 reads CASSLTRDTLNEQFF. The CDR3 DNA follows: TGTGCCAGCAGTTTGACTCGGGACACCCTCAATGAGCAGTTCTTC.

This chain joins TRBV27 and TRBJ2-1; 14 positions match TRBD2. The CDR3 has 20 residues. The ends lost 4 bases at V and 2 bases at J; junction bases unmatched: 13. Germline loops: CDR1 MNHEY, CDR2 SMNVEV (reference sequence). This CDR3 reads CASSSYLGTSGSSPYNEQFF. CDR3 DNA sequence: TGTGCCAGCAGTTCCTATCTCGGGACTAGCGGGAGTTCCCCCTACAATGAGCAGTTCTTC.

The chain carries TRBV5-6 and TRBJ2-5, with TRBD2 identical over 14 bases. The V segment lost 4 bases and the J segment 7 bases; nucleotides outside the gene matches: 9. The germline V gene has CDR1 SGHDT and CDR2 YYEEEE. The length of the CDR3 is 16 residues. In DNA form, the CDR3 reads TGTGCCAGCAGCGGGACTAGCGGGAGCACACGGGGGACCCAGTACTTC. This codes for CASSGTSGSTRGTQYF.

The chain is built from TRBV5-1 and TRBJ1-2; 7 positions match TRBD1. CDR1 SGHRS and CDR2 YFSETQ come from the germline V gene. V was pared by 2 bases and J by 4 bases, with 5 bases of the junction left unmatched. The CDR3 consists of 14 residues. CDR3 nucleotides: TGCGCCAGCAGCTTCGAGACAGGGACCTATGGCTACACCTTC. Encoded protein: CASSFETGTYGYTF.

The chain joins TRBV25-1 to TRBJ1-2; D not certain. This CDR3 comprises 12 residues. The germline V gene has CDR1 MGHDK and CDR2 SYGVNS. V shed 5 bases and J shed 8 bases, with 12 bases lying between them. The CDR3 DNA reads as TGTGCCAGCAGTCGTGCTGGCAGAGGCTACACCTTC. Residues: CASSRAGRGYTF.